This entry lists 17 T cell receptor beta chains sequenced from one sample in a study of T cell responses to AZD1222 COVID-19 vaccine (dated by TCRdb to the early 2020s). The library was built by means of the immunoSEQ multiplex PCR assay. In TCRdb, the immuneACCESS table is reduced to in-frame sequences with V and J assigned. These tables do not hold every clone; where another copy was compared, an unresolved V gene accounts for under half, and the others remain unexplained. Within this sample are roughly 130,000 clones, with about nine tenths of them counted one time only. Over 6.5% of the sample rests with the top ten. This specimen's time point label, interpreted: baseline before first vaccination. The sequencing here drew on peripheral blood, taken on day 0 of AZD1222 vaccination. All receptors come from an adult in good health.

This chain joins TRBV25-1 and TRBJ1-6, with 7 bases fitting TRBD1. Germline-derived CDR1 and CDR2 are MGHDK and SYGVNS. This CDR3 is 15 amino acids long. V lost 8 bases and J lost 9; bases outside the gene matches: 13. Here the CDR3 DNA reads TGTGCCAGCGGGTCGGACAGGAGGGATGGTTCACCCCTCCACTTT. This encodes CASGSDRRDGSPLHF.

This rearrangement joins TRBV7-9 to TRBJ2-5; the match to TRBD2 covers 14 bases. V gave up 4 bases and J gave up 5 bases; unmatched junction bases: 3. Germline V gene sequence: CDR1 SEHNR, CDR2 FQNEAQ (reference sequence). CDR3 length: 15 amino acids. In DNA, the CDR3 is TGTGCCAGCAGCTCGGGACTAGCGGGAGTTGAGACCCAGTACTTC. Protein product: CASSSGLAGVETQYF.

The chain is built from TRBV7-8 and TRBJ2-7; maybe TRBD1 (5 bases). Germline CDR1 SGHVS, CDR2 FQNEAQ. The CDR3 contains 13 residues. V lost 4 bases, J lost 0 bases, and 7 bases lay in between. The CDR3 loop reads CASSWGTSYEQYF. The CDR3 DNA reads as TGTGCCAGCAGCTGGGGCACCTCCTACGAGCAGTACTTC.

This clone was found once. The chain links TRBV7-8 to TRBJ1-6; 10 bases agree with TRBD1. Trimming at V came to 3 bases and at J to 10 bases, leaving 3 bases not matched to a gene. Germline V CDR1 and CDR2: SGHVS, FQNEAQ. The CDR3 contains 14 residues. CDR3 nucleotide sequence: TGTGCCAGCAGCTTGACAGGGGGCCAGTCACCCCTCCACTTT. Its translation is CASSLTGGQSPLHF. Combining the CDR3 with reference TRBV7-8 and TRBJ1-6 gives the whole variable domain GAGVSQSPRYKVAKRGQDVALRCDPISGHVSLFWYQQALGQGPEFLTYFQNEAQLDKSGLPSDRFFAERPEGSVSTLKIQRTQQEDSAVYLCASSLTGGQSPLHFGNGTRLTVT.

The V and J genes are TRBV19 and TRBJ2-3, with 7 bases that match TRBD1. The V gene end was trimmed by 5 bases and the J gene end by 5 bases; junction bases not matched to a gene: 4. The CDR3 consists of 13 residues. Germline V gene sequence: CDR1 LNHDA, CDR2 SQIVND (reference sequence). The CDR3 sequence is CASSPSGGDTQYF. CDR3 in DNA: TGTGCCAGTAGTCCGTCAGGGGGAGATACGCAGTATTTT.

The chain links TRBV24-1 to TRBJ2-7; 9 bases map to TRBD1. CDR3 length: 13 amino acids. V dropped 7 bases and J dropped 5; count of bases not matched to a gene: 5. Germline V lookup: CDR1 KGHDR, CDR2 SFDVKD. The DNA of the CDR3 is TGTGCCACCAGCGACAGGGGGTCGGACGAGCAGTACTTC. This sequence encodes CATSDRGSDEQYF.

The rearrangement links TRBV19 to TRBJ2-3; 14 bases fit TRBD2. Germline assignment: CDR1 LNHDA and CDR2 SQIVND (reference sequence). Germline trimming cut 5 bases from V and 2 bases from J; bases unmatched to any gene: 9. This CDR3 has 18 amino acids. The CDR3 loop reads CASSAGTSGGFHTDTQYF. As DNA, the CDR3 is TGTGCCAGTAGTGCCGGGACTAGCGGGGGCTTCCACACAGATACGCAGTATTTT.

V and J are TRBV24-1 and TRBJ2-5; no clear D gene. V was pared by 2 bases and J by 1 base, with 4 bases between. CDR1 is KGHDR, CDR2 SFDVKD, per germline. The CDR3 is made up of 13 amino acids. Written as DNA, the CDR3 is TGTGCCACCAGTGATTCATCCCAAGAGACCCAGTACTTC. It yields the protein CATSDSSQETQYF.

V and J are TRBV18 and TRBJ2-3; D unclear. Trimming took off 0 bases at V and 6 bases at J, with 7 bases between the two ends. In germline, CDR1 is KGHSH, CDR2 LQKENI. The CDR3 is made up of 13 amino acids. DNA for the CDR3: TGTGCCAGCTCACCACCAGGGATGGATACGCAGTATTTT. Amino acids: CASSPPGMDTQYF.

The CDR3 sequence: CASSQEYSLNEKLFF. DNA of the CDR3: TGCGCCAGCAGCCAAGAATACAGCCTTAATGAAAAACTGTTTTTT. The chain combines TRBV4-1 with TRBJ1-4; D is undetermined. Germline values: CDR1 MGHRA, CDR2 YSYEKL. This CDR3 comprises 15 residues. The germline V and J ends were trimmed by 0 bases and 4 bases, with 9 bases remaining between them.

V is TRBV5-1 and J is TRBJ2-5, with TRBD1 matching 9 bases. This CDR3 comprises 15 residues. In germline, CDR1 is SGHRS, CDR2 YFSETQ. Trimming cost V 4 bases and J 4 bases; bases outside gene matches: 8. CDR3 residues: CASSEQGARGETQYF. The CDR3 DNA sequence: TGCGCCAGCAGCGAACAGGGGGCGCGGGGAGAGACCCAGTACTTC.

This clone was seen once. The same CDR3 is also encoded by other DNA sequences in this sample. This chain links TRBV2 with TRBJ1-5; no clear D gene. CDR1 and CDR2 from the germline V gene are SNHLY and FYNNEI. The length of the CDR3 is 11 residues. V dropped 4 bases and J dropped 7 bases, with 5 bases sitting between them. The CDR3: CASSVGQPQHF. The CDR3 DNA reads TGTGCCAGCAGTGTGGGACAGCCCCAGCATTTT. The entire variable domain, with the rest obtained from reference TRBV2 and TRBJ1-5, is as follows: EPEVTQTPSHQVTQMGQEVILRCVPISNHLYFYWYRQILGQKVEFLVSFYNNEISEKSEIFDDQFSVERPDGSNFTLKIRSTKLEDSAMYFCASSVGQPQHFGDGTRLSIL.

The CDR3 nucleotides are TGTGCCAGCAACCAATCGGATCTGAAGAACACTGAAGCTTTCTTT. It codes for CASNQSDLKNTEAFF. J is TRBJ1-1 and V is TRBV28; D is undetermined. Germline V gives CDR1 MDHEN, CDR2 SYDVKM. Trimming cost V 7 bases and J 1 base, with 16 bases left between them. The CDR3 is 15 amino acids.

This chain uses TRBV3-1 (or the pseudogene TRBV3-2) with TRBJ2-1; maybe TRBD2 (6 bases). The CDR3 has 16 residues. V was cut by 4 bases and J by 8 bases, with 21 bases left in between. The germline V gene has CDR1 LGHDT and CDR2 YNNKEL (reference sequence). CDR3 sequence (DNA): TGTGCCAGCAGCCCTCCCAGGTTCGGGAGAGGCGATGAGCAGTTCTTC. This codes for CASSPPRFGRGDEQFF.

The J gene is TRBJ2-3, the V gene TRBV5-1; D may match TRBD1 or TRBD2 (6 bases each). Trimming pared 0 bases from V and 1 base from J, leaving 9 bases between. Germline lookup yields CDR1 SGHRS and CDR2 YFSETQ. The CDR3 sequence is 15 residues long. CDR3 sequence: CASSLEGGRTDTQYF. In DNA form, the CDR3 reads TGCGCCAGCAGCTTGGAAGGGGGGCGCACAGATACGCAGTATTTT.

Concerning this clone itself: The germline gene is not matched at one end of the junction; a read error may be the cause. The chain employs TRBV6-2 or TRBV6-3 and TRBJ1-1; D gene ambiguous. CDR1 MNHEY and CDR2 SVGEGT come from the germline V gene. This CDR3 spans 11 amino acids. Here the CDR3 reads CASSYSRRLIF. The CDR3 bases are TGTGCCAGCAGTTATAGCAGACGGCTAATCTTT.

The chain has TRBV12-3 or TRBV12-4 and TRBJ1-1; the match to TRBD1 covers 8 bases. V trimming: 5 bases; J trimming: 10 bases; junction bases outside the gene matches: 6. This CDR3 has 12 residues. CDR3 bases: TGTGCCAGCAGTCCAGGGGGCGGAGGAGCTTTCTTT. This codes for CASSPGGGGAFF.